These T cell receptor beta chains were read from a single sample in a study. TCRdb recomputed calls from the 5' RACE reads with MiXCR, one row per CDR3 protein. This sample carries tens of thousands of distinct CDR3 sequences, 22% of them seen once, and the ten largest clones take more than 4%. The sequenced material came from Tregs sorted from blood. These receptors were obtained from a female donor with breast cancer. CDR3s include the opening cysteine and the closing phenylalanine or tryptophan. The order of the fields is clone size, J gene, D gene, V gene, CDR3 protein, CDR3 DNA. A D gene is named only where the DNA matches it firmly. Size tells how often a clone was seen (once, few, many) or the class of an expanded clone, and some rows leave it out.

>-|TRBJ1-2|TRBD1|TRBV5-6
CASSFRGSYGYTF
TGTGCCAGCAGCTTCAGGGGGAGCTATGGCTACACCTTC
>-|TRBJ1-5|-|TRBV29-1
CSVGTANQPQHF
TGCAGCGTTGGGACAGCCAATCAGCCCCAGCATTTT
>-|TRBJ2-7|-|TRBV27
CASSYSGGKTYEQYF
TGTGCCAGCAGTTACAGTGGCGGAAAAACCTACGAGCAGTACTTC
>many|TRBJ1-5|-|TRBV15
CATSSQFGLGEISNQPQHF
TGTGCCACCAGCAGCCAGTTTGGACTCGGGGAAATTAGCAATCAGCCCCAGCATTTT
>-|TRBJ2-7|TRBD2|TRBV27
CASSLRPREALYEQYF
TGTGCCAGCAGTTTGCGCCCGCGGGAGGCCCTCTACGAGCAGTACTTC
>few|TRBJ1-2|TRBD1|TRBV12-3/TRBV12-4
CASSFRDRFDGYTF
TGTGCCAGCAGTTTTCGGGACAGATTTGATGGCTACACCTTC
>many|TRBJ2-1|-|TRBV18
CASSPRSFEQFF
TGTGCCAGCTCACCGCGGAGTTTCGAGCAGTTCTTC
>many|TRBJ1-1|-|TRBV6-5
CASSYSINRMNTEAFF
TGTGCCAGCAGTTACTCGATTAACAGAATGAACACTGAAGCTTTCTTT
>many|TRBJ2-1|TRBD2|TRBV5-1
CASSPHSLAGARNEQFF
TGCGCCAGCAGCCCCCATTCTCTAGCGGGGGCCCGCAATGAGCAGTTCTTC
>few|TRBJ1-1|-|TRBV7-3
CASSSGTWTEAFF
TGTGCCAGCAGTTCGGGAACTTGGACTGAAGCTTTCTTT
>-|TRBJ2-7|TRBD2|TRBV10-3
CAISMTSGTGEQYF
TGTGCCATCAGTATGACTAGCGGTACTGGAGAGCAGTACTTC
>few|TRBJ2-7|-|TRBV20-1
CSASTQLPVQYF
TGCAGTGCTAGTACCCAGCTACCCGTGCAGTACTTC
>many|TRBJ1-1|-|TRBV7-9
CASSFQYTEAFF
TGTGCCAGCAGCTTCCAGTACACTGAAGCTTTCTTT
>few|TRBJ2-2|-|TRBV25-1
CASSEVGAGELFF
TGTGCCAGCAGTGAAGTCGGCGCCGGGGAGCTGTTTTTT
>many|TRBJ2-5|-|TRBV4-2
CASSQVGTGEGETQYF
TGTGCCAGCAGCCAAGTTGGAACGGGAGAGGGAGAGACCCAGTACTTC
>-|TRBJ2-7|TRBD2|TRBV30
CAFSGNDYEQYF
TGTGCCTTTAGCGGGAATGACTACGAGCAGTACTTC
>many|TRBJ2-6|-|TRBV6-6
CASSPRYGAGSGANVLTF
TGTGCCAGCAGCCCCCGTTACGGGGCGGGGTCTGGGGCCAACGTCCTGACTTTC
>many|TRBJ2-7|TRBD2|TRBV4-2
CASSQSRGPGGYEQYF
TGTGCCAGCAGCCAATCCCGGGGCCCGGGGGGGTACGAGCAGTACTTC
>many|TRBJ2-4|-|TRBV20-1
CSANQRAKNIQYF
TGCAGTGCAAACCAGAGGGCCAAAAACATTCAGTACTTC
>few|TRBJ1-2|-|TRBV12-3/TRBV12-4
CASSLVLGDGYTF
TGTGCCAGCAGTTTAGTCCTAGGGGACGGCTACACCTTC